Below are 17 T cell receptor beta chains sequenced from a single sample in a study of blood T cell repertoires in COVID-19. TCRdb's table, derived via immunoSEQ multiplex PCR, lists solely in-frame clones and lacks some. The sample yields tens of thousands of clones, roughly 87% seen once. Sample: peripheral blood. The receptors shown here come from a woman aged 55-69 years with acute or convalescent COVID-19.

About this clone itself: Sequence at one end of the junction differs from germline and may be a read error. The chain recombines TRBV12-3 or TRBV12-4 with TRBJ2-5, with D possibly being TRBD2 (5 bases). The CDR3 totals 13 residues. DNA of the CDR3: TGTGCCAGCAGTTTAGGGGGAAGGGAGAGCCAGTACTTC. It yields the protein CASSLGGRESQYF.

The rearrangement uses TRBV2 and TRBJ1-5; D is perhaps TRBD1 (5 bases). CDR3 length equals 14 residues. V was clipped by 4 bases and J by 1 base, with 8 bases between them. Germline V lookup: CDR1 SNHLY, CDR2 FYNNEI. CDR3: CASSGQPSNQPQHF. CDR3 coding DNA: TGTGCCAGCAGTGGACAGCCGAGCAATCAGCCCCAGCATTTT.

This chain links TRBV6-5 with TRBJ1-6; 7 bases are shared with TRBD1. The CDR3 is made up of 13 amino acids. After removal of 10 bases from V and 8 bases from J, the junction contained 8 bases not matched to a gene. Germline values: CDR1 MNHEY, CDR2 SVGAGI. CDR3 in amino acids: CATQTGHDSPLHF. The CDR3 coding sequence is TGTGCCACCCAGACAGGGCACGATTCACCCCTCCACTTT.

The rearrangement joins TRBV19 to TRBJ1-2, with 7 bases matching TRBD1. The germline V gene encodes CDR1 LNHDA and CDR2 SQIVND (reference sequence). The CDR3 covers 12 residues. The junction had 5 bases not matched to a gene; V was cut back by 9 bases and J by 4 bases. The CDR3 DNA reads as TGTGCCAGCCAACAGGGGCGCTATGGCTACACCTTC. Its translation: CASQQGRYGYTF. The complete variable domain, with remaining parts taken from reference TRBV19 and TRBJ1-2, reads DGGITQSPKYLFRKEGQNVTLSCEQNLNHDAMYWYRQDPGQGLRLIYYSQIVNDFQKGDIAEGYSVSREKKESFPLTVTSAQKNPTAFYLCASQQGRYGYTFGSGTRLTVV.

V and J are TRBV28 and TRBJ2-1, with 11 bases lining up with TRBD1. The CDR3 is 15 amino acids. With V trimmed by 6 bases and J by 3 bases, 4 bases remained unmatched. The germline V gene encodes CDR1 MDHEN and CDR2 SYDVKM. CDR3 coding DNA: TGTGCCAGCAGGGGACAGGGGGGGGGCTACAATGAGCAGTTCTTC. It translates to CASRGQGGGYNEQFF.

This chain links TRBV6-5 with TRBJ2-5; D perhaps matches TRBD1 (6 bases). The germline V gene encodes CDR1 MNHEY and CDR2 SVGAGI. V shed 4 bases and J shed 5 bases, with 11 bases lying between them. The CDR3 covers 13 residues. The CDR3 DNA reads as TGTGCCAGCAGTTCGAACAGGGTGGAGACCCAGTACTTC. Its translation: CASSSNRVETQYF.

This chain joins TRBV5-1 and TRBJ1-1; possible D gene TRBD1, 6 bases. CDR1 is SGHRS and CDR2 is YFSETQ in the germline V gene. V was trimmed by 2 bases and J by 5 bases, leaving 13 bases between them. CDR3 length: 14 amino acids. The CDR3 spells CASSFMGASTEAFF. Written as DNA, the CDR3 is TGCGCCAGCAGCTTCATGGGGGCTAGTACTGAAGCTTTCTTT.

This chain uses TRBV7-2 with TRBJ1-1; D not resolved. This CDR3 contains 13 residues. The V and J ends lost 5 bases and 0 bases respectively, with 7 bases between them. The germline gives CDR1 SGHTA, CDR2 FQGNSA. CDR3 DNA sequence: TGTGCCAGCAGCGGGAGAATGAACACTGAAGCTTTCTTT. Amino acids: CASSGRMNTEAFF.

The rearrangement links TRBV21-1 to TRBJ2-3; the DNA was not compared with TRBD1, the D call given in the table. TRBV21-1 is classified as a pseudogene. CDR3 length: 13 residues. For the CDR3, the DNA is TGTGCCAGCAGCAAAACAAGCACAGATACGCAGTATTTT. Amino acid sequence: CASSKTSTDTQYF.

The V gene is TRBV7-9, the J gene TRBJ1-1, with a tentative D call TRBD1 (6 bases). This CDR3 has 15 amino acids. Germline CDR1 SEHNR, CDR2 FQNEAQ (reference sequence). The V end lost 6 bases, the J end lost 0 bases, and 14 bases lay between the germline ends. The CDR3 bases are TGTGCCAGCAGTTCGGACAGCCGCTTGAACACTGAAGCTTTCTTT. Translation gives CASSSDSRLNTEAFF.

The V call is TRBV27, the J call TRBJ1-2, with D possibly being TRBD1 (6 bases). The CDR3 loop spans 14 amino acids. Germline V CDR1 and CDR2: MNHEY, SMNVEV (reference sequence). V was pared by 5 bases and J by 7 bases, with 17 bases between. The CDR3 DNA follows: TGTGCCAGCAGTCCCCTCGGGGGGCACGGTGGCTACACCTTC. Translation: CASSPLGGHGGYTF.

The rearrangement uses TRBV5-1 and TRBJ1-3; D possibly corresponds to TRBD1 (5 bases). V lost 8 bases and J lost 0, with 21 bases in between. Germline CDR1 is SGHRS and CDR2 is YFSETQ. This CDR3 region has 17 residues. CDR3 loop: CASAAGASYLSGNTIYF. In DNA form, the CDR3 reads TGCGCCAGTGCGGCTGGGGCATCCTACCTCTCTGGAAACACCATATATTTT.

Only one count was recorded for this clone. V and J are TRBV7-8 and TRBJ1-5; D gene ambiguous. This CDR3 comprises 15 residues. V lost 1 base, J lost 4 bases, and 11 bases lay in between. Germline V CDR1 and CDR2: SGHVS, FQNEAQ. CDR3 region: CASSLGGRTNQPQHF. In nucleotides, the CDR3 is TGTGCCAGCAGCTTAGGAGGACGGACTAATCAGCCCCAGCATTTT.

The V gene is TRBV7-3, the J gene TRBJ1-6, with 7 bases matching TRBD1. The CDR3 extends over 15 amino acids. Germline CDR1 reads SGHTA; CDR2 reads FQGTGA. Trimming cost V 5 bases and J 4 bases; bases outside gene matches: 5. The CDR3: CASSQQGNYNSPLHF. The CDR3 region has the DNA TGTGCCAGCAGCCAACAGGGGAATTATAATTCACCCCTCCACTTT.

This rearrangement joins TRBV4-1 to TRBJ2-1; 8 positions match TRBD2. There are 19 residues in the CDR3. Germline CDR1 reads MGHRA; CDR2 reads YSYEKL. The V and J ends lost 0 bases and 0 bases, in that order; junction bases with no gene match: 10. CDR3 coding DNA: TGCGCCAGCAGCCAAGATCTCGGGGTAGCGGGGTTCTCCTACAATGAGCAGTTCTTC. Protein product: CASSQDLGVAGFSYNEQFF.

Only a few counts were recorded for this clone. The chain recombines TRBV27 with TRBJ1-2; the match to TRBD1 covers 9 bases. From germline, CDR1 is MNHEY and CDR2 SMNVEV (reference sequence). Trimming cost V 2 bases and J 3 bases; bases outside gene matches: 10. The CDR3 runs to 17 residues. The CDR3 region has the DNA TGTGCCAGCAGTTTAGAACCGGGACAGGGAAGCCACTATGGCTACACCTTC. It encodes CASSLEPGQGSHYGYTF.

DNA for the CDR3: TGTGCCAGCAGCTTTGGGGCGGGGGGGAGTACAGATACGCAGTATTTT. Its translation: CASSFGAGGSTDTQYF. This chain links TRBV7-9 with TRBJ2-3, with TRBD2 matching over 9 bases. V gave up 3 bases and J gave up 3 bases; unmatched junction bases: 7. CDR3 size: 16 residues. From germline, CDR1 is SEHNR and CDR2 FQNEAQ (reference sequence).